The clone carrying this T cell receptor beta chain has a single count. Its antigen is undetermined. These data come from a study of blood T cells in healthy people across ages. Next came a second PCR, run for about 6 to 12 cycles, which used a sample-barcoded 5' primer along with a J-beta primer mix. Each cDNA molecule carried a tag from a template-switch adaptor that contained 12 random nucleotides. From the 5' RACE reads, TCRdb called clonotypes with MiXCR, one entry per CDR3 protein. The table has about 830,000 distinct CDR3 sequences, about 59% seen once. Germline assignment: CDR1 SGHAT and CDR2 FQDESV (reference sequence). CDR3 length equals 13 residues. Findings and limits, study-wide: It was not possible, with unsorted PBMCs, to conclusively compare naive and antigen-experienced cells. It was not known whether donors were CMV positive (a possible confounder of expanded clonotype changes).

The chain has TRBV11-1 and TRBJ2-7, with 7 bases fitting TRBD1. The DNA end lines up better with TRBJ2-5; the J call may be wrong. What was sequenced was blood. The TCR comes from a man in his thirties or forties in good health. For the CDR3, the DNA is TGTGCCAACAGACCACAGGGGCGGGAGACCCAGTACTTC. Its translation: CANRPQGRETQYF.